The clone carrying this T cell receptor beta chain was seen a few times. Its antigen is not identified. These data come from a study of early T cells in non-severe SARS-CoV-2 infection. Study information: Investigators sequenced bulk RNA drawn from unsorted whole blood, and chains remained unpaired.

Overall study results and limits: VDJdb matching, biased toward anti-spike CD8 responses, missed private and CD4 specificities.

In the library, individual cDNA molecules carried attached unique molecular identifiers. In TCRdb, the 5' RACE reads were re-called with MiXCR into one record per CDR3 protein. The repertoire holds around 50,000 distinct CDR3 sequences, with about 4% as singletons. V lost 5 bases to trimming and J lost 6 bases, with 21 bases between them. Germline V gives CDR1 DFQATT, CDR2 SNEGSKA (reference sequence). This CDR3 has 15 residues. The sequencing sample was made of whole blood. V is TRBV20-1 and J is TRBJ2-3; possible D gene TRBD2, 5 bases. The receptor was isolated from an adult who was a healthcare worker with PCR-confirmed SARS-CoV-2 infection or an uninfected control (not recorded which). The CDR3 region is CSAANRGSSPDTQYF. The CDR3 nucleotides are TGCAGTGCTGCCAACCGGGGTTCCTCTCCCGATACGCAGTATTTT.